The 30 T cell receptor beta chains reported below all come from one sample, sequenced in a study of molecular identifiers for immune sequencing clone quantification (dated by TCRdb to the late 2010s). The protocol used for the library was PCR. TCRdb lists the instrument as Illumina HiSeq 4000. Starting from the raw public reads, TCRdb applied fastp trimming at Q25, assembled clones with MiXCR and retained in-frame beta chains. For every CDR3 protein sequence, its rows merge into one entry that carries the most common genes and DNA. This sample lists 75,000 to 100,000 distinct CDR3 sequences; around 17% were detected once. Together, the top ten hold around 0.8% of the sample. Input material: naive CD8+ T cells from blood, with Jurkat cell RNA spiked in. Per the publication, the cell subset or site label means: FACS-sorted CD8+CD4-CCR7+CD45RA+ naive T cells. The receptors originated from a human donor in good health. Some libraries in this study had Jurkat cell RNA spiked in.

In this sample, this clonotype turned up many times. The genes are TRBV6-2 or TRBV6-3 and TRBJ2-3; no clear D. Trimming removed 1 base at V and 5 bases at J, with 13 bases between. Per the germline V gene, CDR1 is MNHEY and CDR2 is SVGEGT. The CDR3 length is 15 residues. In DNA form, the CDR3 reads TGTGCCAGCAGTTACTTGAACCCTTTCGAAGATACGCAGTATTTT. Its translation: CASSYLNPFEDTQYF.

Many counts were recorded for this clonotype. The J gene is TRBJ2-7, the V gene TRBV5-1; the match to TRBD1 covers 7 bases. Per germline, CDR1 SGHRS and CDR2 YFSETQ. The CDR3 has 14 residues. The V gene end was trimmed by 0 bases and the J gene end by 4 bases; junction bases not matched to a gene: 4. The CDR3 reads CASSLAPGGYEQYF. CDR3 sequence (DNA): TGCGCCAGCAGCTTGGCGCCAGGGGGTTACGAGCAGTACTTC.

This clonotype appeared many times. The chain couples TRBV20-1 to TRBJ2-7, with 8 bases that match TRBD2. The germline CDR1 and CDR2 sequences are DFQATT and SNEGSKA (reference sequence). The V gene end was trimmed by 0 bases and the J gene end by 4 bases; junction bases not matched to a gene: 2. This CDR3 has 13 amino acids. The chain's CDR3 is CSARDQRGYEQYF. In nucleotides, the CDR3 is TGCAGTGCTAGAGACCAGCGGGGGTACGAGCAGTACTTC.

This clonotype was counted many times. In DNA, the CDR3 is TGTGCCTGGCAGCTCAATGAGCAGTTCTTC. Translating gives CAWQLNEQFF. V and J are TRBV30 and TRBJ2-1; D is ambiguous. Looked up from germline, CDR1 is GTSNPN and CDR2 is SVGIG (reference sequence). The CDR3 runs to 10 residues. V shed 5 bases and J shed 6 bases, with 5 bases lying between them.

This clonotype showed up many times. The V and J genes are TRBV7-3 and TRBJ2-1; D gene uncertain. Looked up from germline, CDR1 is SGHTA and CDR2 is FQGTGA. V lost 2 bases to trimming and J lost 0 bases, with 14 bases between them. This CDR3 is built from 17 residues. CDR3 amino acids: CASSLSAPASSYNEQFF. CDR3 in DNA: TGTGCCAGCAGCTTATCCGCCCCGGCAAGCTCCTACAATGAGCAGTTCTTC.

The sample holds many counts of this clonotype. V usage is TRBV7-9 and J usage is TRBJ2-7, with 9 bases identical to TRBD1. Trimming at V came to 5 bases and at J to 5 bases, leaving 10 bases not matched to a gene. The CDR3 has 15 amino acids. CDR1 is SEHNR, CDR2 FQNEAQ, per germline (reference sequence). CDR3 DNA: TGTGCCAGCAGCGCCCGGGACAGGGTTATCAACGAGCAGTACTTC. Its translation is CASSARDRVINEQYF.

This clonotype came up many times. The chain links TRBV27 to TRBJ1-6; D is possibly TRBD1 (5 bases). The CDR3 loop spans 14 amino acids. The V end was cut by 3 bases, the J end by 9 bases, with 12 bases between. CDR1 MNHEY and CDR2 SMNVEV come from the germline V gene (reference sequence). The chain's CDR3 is CASSFWGVGSPLHF. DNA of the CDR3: TGTGCCAGCAGTTTCTGGGGGGTAGGTTCACCCCTCCACTTT.

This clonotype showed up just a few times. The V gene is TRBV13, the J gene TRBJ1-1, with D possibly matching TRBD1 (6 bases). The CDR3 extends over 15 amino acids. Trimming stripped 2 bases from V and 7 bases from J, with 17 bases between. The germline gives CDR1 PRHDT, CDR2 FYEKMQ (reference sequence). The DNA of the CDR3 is TGTGCCAGCAGCTTAAGACAGGCCCAAACGAGTGAAGCTTTCTTT. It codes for CASSLRQAQTSEAFF.

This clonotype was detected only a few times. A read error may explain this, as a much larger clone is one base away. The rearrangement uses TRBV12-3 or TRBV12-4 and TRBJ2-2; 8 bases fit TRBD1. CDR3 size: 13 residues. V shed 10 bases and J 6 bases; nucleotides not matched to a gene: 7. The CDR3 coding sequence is TGTGCCACCGGGACAGGATACGCCGGGGAGCTGTTTTTT. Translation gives CATGTGYAGELFF.

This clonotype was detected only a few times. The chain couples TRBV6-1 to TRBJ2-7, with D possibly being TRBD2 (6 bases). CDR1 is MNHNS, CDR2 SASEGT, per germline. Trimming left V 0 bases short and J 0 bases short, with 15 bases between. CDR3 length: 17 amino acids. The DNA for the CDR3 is TGTGCCAGCAGTGAAGCGGGGGAGGACTGGAGCTCCTACGAGCAGTACTTC. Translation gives CASSEAGEDWSSYEQYF.

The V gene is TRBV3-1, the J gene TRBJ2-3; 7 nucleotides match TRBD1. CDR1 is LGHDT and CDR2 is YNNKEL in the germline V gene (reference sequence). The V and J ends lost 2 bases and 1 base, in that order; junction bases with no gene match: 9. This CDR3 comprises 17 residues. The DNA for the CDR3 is TGTGCCAGCAGCCAATACCCAGGGGGTGTAGGCACAGATACGCAGTATTTT. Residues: CASSQYPGGVGTDTQYF.

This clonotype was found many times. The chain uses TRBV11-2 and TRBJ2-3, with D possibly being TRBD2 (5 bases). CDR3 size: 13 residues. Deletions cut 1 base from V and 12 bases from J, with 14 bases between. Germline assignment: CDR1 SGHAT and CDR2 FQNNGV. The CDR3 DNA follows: TGTGCCAGCAGCTTAGCCACTAGTTCCGTACAGTATTTT. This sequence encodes CASSLATSSVQYF.

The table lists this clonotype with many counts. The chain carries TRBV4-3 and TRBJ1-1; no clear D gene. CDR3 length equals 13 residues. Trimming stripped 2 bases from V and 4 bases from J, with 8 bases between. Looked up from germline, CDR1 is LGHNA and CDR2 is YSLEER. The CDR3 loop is CASSQSLGTEAFF. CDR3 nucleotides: TGCGCCAGCAGCCAATCGCTGGGCACTGAAGCTTTCTTT.

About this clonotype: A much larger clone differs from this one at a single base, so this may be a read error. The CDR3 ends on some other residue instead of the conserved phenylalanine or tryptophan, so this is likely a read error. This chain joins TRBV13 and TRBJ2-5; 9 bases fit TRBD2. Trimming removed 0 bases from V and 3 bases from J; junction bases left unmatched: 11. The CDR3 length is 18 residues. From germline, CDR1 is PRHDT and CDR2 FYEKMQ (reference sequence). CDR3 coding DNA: TGTGCCAGCAGCTTAGGGGGTAGCGGGGGCGATAGTGAAGAGACCCAGTACCTC. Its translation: CASSLGGSGGDSEETQYL.

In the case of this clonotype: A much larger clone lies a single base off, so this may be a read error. CDR3 sequence: CAWLLNRRTEAFF. The CDR3, as DNA: TGTGCCTGGTTATTGAACAGACGAACTGAAGCTTTCTTT. V usage is TRBV30 and J usage is TRBJ1-1; no definite D call. Trimming cost V 5 bases and J 5 bases, with 15 bases left between them. CDR3 length: 13 residues. The germline V gene encodes CDR1 GTSNPN and CDR2 SVGIG (reference sequence).

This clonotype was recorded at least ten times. CDR3 nucleotides: TGTGCCAGTTGGAACAGGGGGCTTGGCAATCAGCCCCAGCATTTT. It encodes CASWNRGLGNQPQHF. The gene calls are TRBV28 and TRBJ1-5; 9 bases align to TRBD1. The CDR3 has 15 amino acids. Germline values: CDR1 MDHEN, CDR2 SYDVKM. V lost 9 bases, J lost 2 bases, and 8 bases stayed unmatched. The whole variable domain, remainder taken from reference TRBV28 and TRBJ1-5, is DVKVTQSSRYLVKRTGEKVFLECVQDMDHENMFWYRQDPGLGLRLIYFSYDVKMKEKGDIPEGYSVSREKKERFSLILESASTNQTSMYLCASWNRGLGNQPQHFGDGTRLSIL.

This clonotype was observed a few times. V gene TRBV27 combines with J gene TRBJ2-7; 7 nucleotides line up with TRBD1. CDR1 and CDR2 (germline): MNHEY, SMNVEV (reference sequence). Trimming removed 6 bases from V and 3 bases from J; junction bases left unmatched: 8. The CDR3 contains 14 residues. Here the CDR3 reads CASRPGTEIYEQYF. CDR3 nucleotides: TGTGCCAGCAGGCCCGGGACAGAAATCTACGAGCAGTACTTC.

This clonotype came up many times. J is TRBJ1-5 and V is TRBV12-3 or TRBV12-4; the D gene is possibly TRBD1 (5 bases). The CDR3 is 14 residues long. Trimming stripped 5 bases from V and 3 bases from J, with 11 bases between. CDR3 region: CASSRDGINQPQHF. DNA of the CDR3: TGTGCCAGCAGTCGGGACGGAATCAATCAGCCCCAGCATTTT.

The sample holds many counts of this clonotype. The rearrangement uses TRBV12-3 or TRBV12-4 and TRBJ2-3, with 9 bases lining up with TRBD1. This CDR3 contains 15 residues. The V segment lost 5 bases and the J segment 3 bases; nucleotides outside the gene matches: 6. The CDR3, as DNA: TGTGCCAGCAGTCTAGGACAGGGGATGACAGATACGCAGTATTTT. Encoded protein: CASSLGQGMTDTQYF.

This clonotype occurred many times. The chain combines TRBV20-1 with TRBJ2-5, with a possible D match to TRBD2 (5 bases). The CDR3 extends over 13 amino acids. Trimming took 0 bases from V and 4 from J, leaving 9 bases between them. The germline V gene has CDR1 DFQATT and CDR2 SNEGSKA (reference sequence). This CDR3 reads CSARERAGETQYF. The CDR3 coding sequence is TGCAGTGCTAGAGAGAGGGCGGGAGAGACCCAGTACTTC.

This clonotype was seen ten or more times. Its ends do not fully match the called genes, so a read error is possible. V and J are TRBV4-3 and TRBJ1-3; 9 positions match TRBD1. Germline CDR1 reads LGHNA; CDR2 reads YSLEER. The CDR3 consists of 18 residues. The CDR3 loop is CASSPHETGGAWGNTTYF. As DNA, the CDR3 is TGCGCCAGCAGCCCCCATGAAACAGGGGGCGCTTGGGGAAACACCACATATTTT.

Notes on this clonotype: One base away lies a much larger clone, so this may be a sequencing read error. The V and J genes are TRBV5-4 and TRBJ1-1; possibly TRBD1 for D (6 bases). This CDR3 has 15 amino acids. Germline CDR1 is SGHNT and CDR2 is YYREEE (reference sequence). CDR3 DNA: TGTGCCGGCAGCTTGGGGGGGGCAGGGGTTCAGACGGCTTTCTTT. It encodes CAGSLGGAGVQTAFF.

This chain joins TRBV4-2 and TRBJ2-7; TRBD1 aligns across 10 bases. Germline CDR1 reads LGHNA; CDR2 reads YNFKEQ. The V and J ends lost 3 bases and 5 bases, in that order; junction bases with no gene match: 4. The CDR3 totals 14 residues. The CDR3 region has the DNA TGTGCCAGCAGCCAGGGGACAGGGGCCCACGAGCAGTACTTC. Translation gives CASSQGTGAHEQYF.

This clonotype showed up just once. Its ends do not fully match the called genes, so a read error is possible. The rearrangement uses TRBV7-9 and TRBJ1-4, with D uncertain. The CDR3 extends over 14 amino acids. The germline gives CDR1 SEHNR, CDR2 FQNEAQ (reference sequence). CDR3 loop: CASDSSSDNEELFF. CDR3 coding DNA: TGTGCCAGCGATTCATCCAGCGATAATGAAGAACTGTTTTTT. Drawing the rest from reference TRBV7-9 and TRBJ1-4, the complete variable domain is DTGVSQNPRHKITKRGQNVTFRCDPISEHNRLYWYRQTLGQGPEFLTYFQNEAQLEKSRLLSDRFSAERPKGSFSTLEIQRTEQGDSAMYLCASDSSSDNEELFFGSGTQLSVL.

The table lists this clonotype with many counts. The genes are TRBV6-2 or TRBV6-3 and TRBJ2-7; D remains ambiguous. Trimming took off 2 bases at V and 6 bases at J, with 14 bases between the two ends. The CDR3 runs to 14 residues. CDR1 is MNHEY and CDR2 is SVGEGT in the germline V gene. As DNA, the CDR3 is TGTGCCAGCAGTTACGGGCGATTCGTGGGCGAGCAGTACTTC. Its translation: CASSYGRFVGEQYF.

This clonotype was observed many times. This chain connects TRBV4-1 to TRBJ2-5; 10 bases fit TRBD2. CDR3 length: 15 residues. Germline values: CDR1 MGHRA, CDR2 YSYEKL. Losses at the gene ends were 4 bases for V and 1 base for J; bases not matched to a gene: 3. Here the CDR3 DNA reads TGCGCCAGCAGCCTCGGACTAGCGGTCCAAGAGACCCAGTACTTC. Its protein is CASSLGLAVQETQYF.

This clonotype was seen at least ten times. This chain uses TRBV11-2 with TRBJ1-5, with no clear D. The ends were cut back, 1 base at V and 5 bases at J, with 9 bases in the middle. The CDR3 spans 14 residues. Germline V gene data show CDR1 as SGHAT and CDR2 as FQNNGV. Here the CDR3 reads CASSLGGDYQPQHF. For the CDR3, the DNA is TGTGCCAGCAGCTTAGGCGGCGACTATCAGCCCCAGCATTTT.

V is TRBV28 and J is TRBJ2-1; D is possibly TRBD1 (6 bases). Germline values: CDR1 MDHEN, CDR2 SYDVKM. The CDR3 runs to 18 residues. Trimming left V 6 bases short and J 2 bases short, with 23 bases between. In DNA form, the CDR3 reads TGTGCCAGCAGCGGAAGATGGGGGCGGGCCCGTCCCTACAATGAGCAGTTCTTC. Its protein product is CASSGRWGRARPYNEQFF.

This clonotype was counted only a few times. The CDR3 reads CASSRAGTGRRTDTQYF. CDR3 coding DNA: TGTGCCAGCAGCCGTGCAGGGACAGGGAGGAGAACAGATACGCAGTATTTT. The chain links TRBV3-2 to TRBJ2-3; TRBD1, the table's D call, was not compared with the DNA. TRBV3-2 is described as a pseudogene. The CDR3 runs to 17 residues.

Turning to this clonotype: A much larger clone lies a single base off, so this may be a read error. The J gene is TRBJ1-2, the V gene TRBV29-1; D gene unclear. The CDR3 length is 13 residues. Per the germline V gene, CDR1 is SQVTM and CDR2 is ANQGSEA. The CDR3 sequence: CSVERRLNYGCTF. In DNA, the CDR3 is TGCAGCGTTGAGAGGCGGCTTAACTATGGCTGCACCTTC.